This is a list of T cell receptor beta chains from one sample in a study of ipilimumab plus nivolumab after autologous stem cell transplantation. Profiling relied on immunoSEQ multiplex PCR, and the TCRdb table lists in-frame clones only, not all of them. The profile shows approximately 40,000 clones, about 92% of them singletons. Sequencing was performed on PBMCs, taken in a trial of ipilimumab plus nivolumab as post-transplant consolidation. Receptors originate from a male donor with multiple myeloma. CDR3s include the opening cysteine and the closing phenylalanine or tryptophan. Each record gives: D gene, clone size, J gene, V gene, CDR3 protein, CDR3 DNA. The D gene is left open where the match is weak. The size of a clone is reported for some rows only, either as once, few or many, or as a class for expanded clones.

D: .
size: once
J: TRBJ2-3
V: TRBV9
CDR3: CASSVERVPTDTQYF
DNA: TGTGCCAGCAGCGTAGAACGGGTCCCCACAGATACGCAGTATTTT

D: .
size: .
J: TRBJ1-2
V: TRBV6-1
CDR3: CASSRGGVYGYTF
DNA: TGTGCCAGCAGTCGGGGGGGGGTTTATGGCTACACCTTC

D: .
size: .
J: TRBJ2-1
V: TRBV7-2
CDR3: CASSLEEGYEQFF
DNA: TGTGCCAGCAGCTTAGAAGAAGGGTATGAGCAGTTCTTC

D: .
size: .
J: TRBJ2-7
V: TRBV18
CDR3: CASSPSGVGAYEQYF
DNA: TGTGCCAGCTCACCCAGTGGGGTCGGGGCCTACGAGCAGTACTTC

D: .
size: .
J: TRBJ1-3
V: TRBV7-6
CDR3: CASSLVSDSSGNTIYF
DNA: TGTGCCAGCAGCTTAGTTTCGGACAGCTCTGGAAACACCATATATTTT

D: .
size: .
J: TRBJ2-2
V: TRBV10-3
CDR3: CAISELKELFF
DNA: TGTGCCATCAGTGAGTTGAAGGAGCTGTTTTTT

D: TRBD1
size: .
J: TRBJ2-7
V: TRBV2
CDR3: CASSRDRTYEQYF
DNA: TGTGCCAGCAGCAGGGACAGAACCTACGAGCAGTACTTC

D: .
size: .
J: TRBJ1-4
V: TRBV7-2
CDR3: CASSSNDSPNEKLFF
DNA: TGTGCCAGCAGCTCCAACGACTCGCCTAATGAAAAACTGTTTTTT

D: .
size: .
J: TRBJ1-2
V: TRBV6-6
CDR3: CATSDGIQLYGYTF
DNA: TGTGCCACCTCCGACGGGATTCAACTCTATGGCTACACCTTC

D: .
size: .
J: TRBJ1-1
V: TRBV9
CDR3: CASTPRGAGGTAFF
DNA: TGTGCCAGCACCCCTCGTGGGGCAGGTGGAACAGCTTTCTTT

D: .
size: .
J: TRBJ1-2
V: TRBV5-6
CDR3: CASSRRGIYYGYTF
DNA: TGTGCCAGCAGCCGGCGTGGGATCTACTATGGCTACACCTTC

D: .
size: .
J: TRBJ2-7
V: TRBV5-6
CDR3: CASSLFQGSVLEQYF
DNA: TGTGCCAGCAGCTTGTTCCAAGGCAGTGTCCTCGAGCAGTACTTC

D: TRBD2
size: .
J: TRBJ2-7
V: TRBV4-2
CDR3: CASSQERPGASGIYEQYF
DNA: TGTGCCAGCAGCCAAGAACGGCCAGGGGCTAGCGGGATATACGAGCAGTACTTC

D: .
size: .
J: TRBJ1-5
V: TRBV27
CDR3: CASSLIGDYSNQPQHF
DNA: TGTGCCAGCAGTTTAATTGGCGATTATAGCAATCAGCCCCAGCATTTT

D: TRBD1
size: .
J: TRBJ1-2
V: TRBV12-5
CDR3: CASGLSGQGESGYTF
DNA: TGTGCTAGTGGTTTGTCGGGACAGGGAGAAAGTGGCTACACCTTC

D: TRBD1
size: .
J: TRBJ2-5
V: TRBV11-3
CDR3: CASSVTGVAGETQYF
DNA: TGTGCCAGCAGCGTAACAGGGGTCGCGGGAGAGACCCAGTACTTC

D: .
size: .
J: TRBJ2-1
V: TRBV21-1
CDR3: CASSSTEGDHEQFF
DNA: TGTGCCAGCAGCAGTACCGAGGGCGACCATGAGCAGTTCTTC

D: .
size: .
J: TRBJ1-6
V: TRBV15
CDR3: CATSRGSGSYNSPLHF
DNA: TGTGCCACCAGCAGAGGGTCAGGATCCTATAATTCACCCCTCCACTTT

D: .
size: .
J: TRBJ2-7
V: TRBV21-1
CDR3: CASSKAQRGEGRRYEQYF
DNA: TGTGCCAGCAGCAAAGCGCAGAGAGGGGAGGGTCGTAGGTACGAGCAGTACTTC

D: .
size: .
J: TRBJ1-1
V: TRBV6-6
CDR3: CASTQVSRGVTEAFF
DNA: TGTGCCAGCACCCAGGTTAGCAGGGGAGTTACTGAAGCTTTCTTT

D: .
size: .
J: TRBJ2-1
V: TRBV7-6
CDR3: CASSLGWSVYNEQFF
DNA: TGTGCCAGCAGCTTAGGTTGGAGCGTATACAATGAGCAGTTCTTC

D: .
size: once
J: TRBJ1-1
V: TRBV5-1
CDR3: CASSLLDRNTEAFF
DNA: TGCGCCAGCAGCTTGCTTGACAGAAACACTGAAGCTTTCTTT

D: .
size: .
J: TRBJ2-7
V: TRBV10-1
CDR3: CASSDGLRDPEQYF
DNA: TGCGCCAGCAGTGATGGCCTCAGGGATCCCGAGCAGTACTTC

D: TRBD1
size: .
J: TRBJ2-5
V: TRBV18
CDR3: CASSPSPRGQGNF
DNA: TGTGCCAGCTCACCATCTCCCCGGGGACAGGGGAACTTC

D: TRBD1
size: few
J: TRBJ1-2
V: TRBV27
CDR3: CASSFDGQGYGYTF
DNA: TGTGCCAGCAGTTTCGACGGACAGGGCTATGGCTACACCTTC

D: .
size: .
J: TRBJ1-2
V: TRBV7-2
CDR3: CASSLASESRGYTF
DNA: TGTGCCAGCAGCTTAGCTTCTGAGTCGAGGGGCTACACCTTC

D: TRBD2
size: .
J: TRBJ2-3
V: TRBV5-4
CDR3: CASSWGSGGARDTQYF
DNA: TGTGCCAGCAGCTGGGGTAGCGGGGGGGCCCGGGATACGCAGTATTTT

D: .
size: .
J: TRBJ1-4
V: TRBV30
CDR3: CACKRTQDEKLFF
DNA: TGTGCCTGCAAAAGGACCCAGGATGAAAAACTGTTTTTT

D: .
size: .
J: TRBJ1-2
V: TRBV6-5
CDR3: CASTSGGGGIYGYTF
DNA: TGTGCCAGCACCTCGGGGGGTGGGGGAATCTATGGCTACACCTTC

D: .
size: .
J: TRBJ2-3
V: TRBV19
CDR3: CASSTQGDTQYF
DNA: TGTGCCAGTAGTACCCAGGGGGATACGCAGTATTTT

D: .
size: .
J: TRBJ2-2
V: TRBV19
CDR3: CASSMGAGENTGELFF
DNA: TGTGCCAGTAGTATGGGGGCAGGGGAAAACACCGGGGAGCTGTTTTTT

D: TRBD2
size: .
J: TRBJ2-5
V: TRBV7-2
CDR3: CASSISGGLETQYF
DNA: TGTGCCAGCAGCATTAGCGGGGGGTTGGAGACCCAGTACTTC

D: .
size: .
J: TRBJ2-1
V: TRBV2
CDR3: CALGVGEQFF
DNA: TGTGCCTTAGGGGTTGGTGAGCAGTTCTTC

D: TRBD2
size: once
J: TRBJ2-2
V: TRBV7-3
CDR3: CASSQGLAGVTGELFF
DNA: TGTGCCAGCAGCCAAGGACTAGCGGGAGTAACCGGGGAGCTGTTTTTT

D: .
size: .
J: TRBJ2-5
V: TRBV7-2
CDR3: CASSSAPLGGETQYF
DNA: TGTGCCAGCAGCTCCGCCCCTCTGGGGGGAGAGACCCAGTACTTC

D: .
size: .
J: TRBJ2-7
V: TRBV7-9
CDR3: CASSPSLRAHEQYF
DNA: TGTGCCAGCAGCCCCTCCCTTAGGGCACACGAGCAGTACTTC

D: .
size: .
J: TRBJ1-5
V: TRBV21-1
CDR3: CASSKGPENSNQPQHF
DNA: TGTGCCAGCAGCAAAGGGCCAGAAAATAGCAATCAGCCCCAGCATTTT

D: TRBD1
size: once
J: TRBJ2-5
V: TRBV5-6
CDR3: CASSLSPGGKETQYF
DNA: TGTGCCAGCAGCTTGTCGCCAGGGGGCAAGGAGACCCAGTACTTC

D: .
size: .
J: TRBJ2-1
V: TRBV9
CDR3: CASSVEWAGYNEQFF
DNA: TGTGCCAGCAGCGTAGAGTGGGCAGGATACAATGAGCAGTTCTTC

D: .
size: .
J: TRBJ1-5
V: TRBV2
CDR3: CASSKVLDQPQHF
DNA: TGTGCCAGCAGCAAAGTACTAGATCAGCCCCAGCATTTT

D: TRBD1
size: .
J: TRBJ2-4
V: TRBV4-3
CDR3: CASSQDIGAGGNIQYF
DNA: TGCGCCAGCAGCCAAGATATAGGGGCAGGGGGAAACATTCAGTACTTC

D: .
size: .
J: TRBJ2-5
V: TRBV4-1
CDR3: CASSQEGRRQETQYF
DNA: TGCGCCAGCAGCCAAGAAGGGAGGCGGCAAGAGACCCAGTACTTC

D: TRBD1
size: .
J: TRBJ2-7
V: TRBV19
CDR3: CASSMGSGGHAEQYF
DNA: TGTGCCAGTAGTATGGGTTCAGGGGGCCACGCCGAGCAGTACTTC

D: .
size: .
J: TRBJ2-1
V: TRBV20-1
CDR3: CSARTIRGQFF
DNA: TGCAGTGCTAGAACGATCAGGGGGCAGTTCTTC

D: TRBD2
size: .
J: TRBJ2-1
V: TRBV4-1
CDR3: CASSQDVSRGNMGNEQFF
DNA: TGCGCCAGCAGCCAAGATGTGTCGCGGGGGAACATGGGAAATGAGCAGTTCTTC

D: .
size: .
J: TRBJ2-7
V: TRBV5-4
CDR3: CASSLGSDPYEQYF
DNA: TGTGCCAGCAGCTTGGGTAGCGATCCCTACGAGCAGTACTTC

D: TRBD1
size: .
J: TRBJ1-2
V: TRBV27
CDR3: CASSPLTGSWRSYTF
DNA: TGTGCCAGCAGTCCCTTGACAGGGTCTTGGAGGAGCTACACCTTC